Each of the 4 T cell receptor beta chains below was sequenced from the same sample in a study of shared clonotypes between healthy human individuals. Libraries were prepared by immunoSEQ multiplex PCR; TCRdb keeps only in-frame clonotypes and omits some of them. The profile shows about 700,000 clones, roughly 94% of them singletons. The naive CD8 fraction comprised CD45RO-negative cells positively selected for CCR7 and excluded terminally differentiated effector memory CD45RA+ cells. Sequencing was carried out using naive CD8+ T cells sorted from blood. The origin of the receptors is a man in his thirties or forties in good health.

V usage is TRBV27 and J usage is TRBJ2-1, with TRBD2 matching over 7 bases. The CDR3 runs to 14 residues. V shed 8 bases, J shed 3 bases, and the junction held 7 bases outside the gene matches. Germline-derived CDR1 and CDR2 are MNHEY and SMNVEV (reference sequence). CDR3 in amino acids: CASCEGGIYNEQFF. CDR3 DNA: TGTGCCAGCTGCGAGGGAGGGATCTACAATGAGCAGTTCTTC.

The chain recombines TRBV4-3 with TRBJ2-1, with TRBD2 matching 9 bases. CDR1 and CDR2 from the germline V gene are LGHNA and YSLEER. The CDR3 has 16 amino acids. With 4 bases clipped from V and 5 bases from J, the junction kept 9 bases outside the gene matches. The CDR3 reads CASSPQVAGGNNEQFF. As DNA, the CDR3 is TGCGCCAGCAGCCCCCAGGTCGCGGGAGGGAACAATGAGCAGTTCTTC.

Only one count was recorded for this clone. The V call is TRBV25-1, the J call TRBJ2-5, with TRBD1 matching over 7 bases. Per the germline V gene, CDR1 is MGHDK and CDR2 is SYGVNS. This CDR3 is 15 amino acids long. Germline trimming cut 5 bases from V and 2 bases from J; bases unmatched to any gene: 8. The CDR3 DNA sequence: TGTGCCAGCAGTTTGATCTACAGGGGTCAAGAGACCCAGTACTTC. As protein: CASSLIYRGQETQYF.

The chain has TRBV5-1 and TRBJ2-7; D is possibly TRBD2 (5 bases). The V and J ends lost 1 base and 3 bases respectively, with 14 bases between them. This CDR3 has 15 residues. Per germline, CDR1 SGHRS and CDR2 YFSETQ. The CDR3 is CASSLSPPSGYEQYF. As DNA, the CDR3 is TGCGCCAGCAGCTTGTCTCCCCCGAGCGGCTACGAGCAGTACTTC.